The next 27 T cell receptor beta chains were all read from a single sample in a study of blood T cell repertoires in COVID-19. The table came from immunoSEQ multiplex PCR; TCRdb's copy has only in-frame clones and leaves some out. Among under 100,000 clones listed, around 86% were seen once. The sample was peripheral blood. The receptors come from a man aged 55 to 70 with COVID-19, enrolled during active disease.

The chain has TRBV10-3 and TRBJ1-6; possibly TRBD1 for D (5 bases). The CDR3 is made up of 15 amino acids. Germline CDR1 reads ENHRY; CDR2 reads SYGVKD. V shed 0 bases and J shed 8 bases, with 11 bases lying between them. The DNA for the CDR3 is TGTGCCATCAGTGAGTCTGTCAGGGAGGATTCACCCCTCCACTTT. This encodes CAISESVREDSPLHF.

The rearrangement links TRBV5-1 to TRBJ1-1; D gene ambiguous. The germline gives CDR1 SGHRS, CDR2 YFSETQ. The CDR3 is made up of 14 amino acids. The V and J ends lost 0 bases and 4 bases respectively, with 10 bases between them. The CDR3: CASSLGSGPTEAFF. DNA for the CDR3: TGCGCCAGCAGCTTGGGGAGCGGGCCCACTGAAGCTTTCTTT.

This rearrangement joins TRBV24-1 to TRBJ1-2; 11 bases are a match to TRBD1. CDR3 length: 15 residues. CDR1 KGHDR and CDR2 SFDVKD come from the germline V gene. V lost 3 bases to trimming and J lost 7 bases; unmatched junction nucleotides: 6. The CDR3 protein is CATSDPDRGPGGYTF. CDR3 nucleotides: TGTGCCACCAGTGATCCGGACAGGGGGCCGGGTGGCTACACCTTC.

In the case of this clone: The junction departs from germline at one end; a sequencing error may be responsible. The CDR3 loop reads CASGDTSGNSPLHF. CDR3 DNA: TGCGCCAGCGGTGACACGTCGGGGAATTCACCCCTCCACTTT. The V and J genes are TRBV10-2 and TRBJ1-6; the D is unclear. There are 14 residues in the CDR3. Germline V lookup: CDR1 WSHSY, CDR2 SAAADI.

The V call is TRBV11-2, the J call TRBJ1-2; D possibly corresponds to TRBD1 (5 bases). Deletions cut 0 bases from V and 4 bases from J, with 24 bases between. Germline V CDR1 and CDR2: SGHAT, FQNNGV. This CDR3 is 19 amino acids long. The CDR3 nucleotides read TGTGCCAGCAGCTTAGATCGTGTCAGGGAAAGAGACCCGGGCTATGGCTACACCTTC. Encoded protein: CASSLDRVRERDPGYGYTF.

This chain connects TRBV2 to TRBJ2-3, with 9 bases identical to TRBD1. J lost 4 bases, V lost 5 bases, and 7 bases had no gene match. The CDR3 runs to 15 residues. CDR1 and CDR2 from the germline V gene are SNHLY and FYNNEI. Written as DNA, the CDR3 is TGTGCCAGCAGTCCCGGACAGGGGAGGGCAGATACGCAGTATTTT. It yields the protein CASSPGQGRADTQYF. The full variable domain, with the rest looked up from reference TRBV2 and TRBJ2-3, is EPEVTQTPSHQVTQMGQEVILRCVPISNHLYFYWYRQILGQKVEFLVSFYNNEISEKSEIFDDQFSVERPDGSNFTLKIRSTKLEDSAMYFCASSPGQGRADTQYFGPGTRLTVL.

This clone was counted a few times. The genes are TRBV5-4 and TRBJ1-1; 8 positions match TRBD1. Germline assignment: CDR1 SGHNT and CDR2 YYREEE (reference sequence). The CDR3 runs 14 residues. J was trimmed by 7 bases and V by 3 bases; bases with no gene match: 8. CDR3 amino acids: CASSSRYRGSEAFF. CDR3 coding DNA: TGTGCCAGCAGCTCAAGATACAGGGGGAGTGAAGCTTTCTTT.

This clone was seen only once. This rearrangement joins TRBV6-5 to TRBJ1-2; D unclear. The CDR3 has 12 amino acids. Germline V CDR1 and CDR2: MNHEY, SVGAGI. Trimming shortened V by 6 bases and J by 4 bases, and 9 bases separated the two germline ends. The CDR3 is CASRWAGYGYTF. The CDR3 DNA is TGTGCCAGCAGGTGGGCTGGCTATGGCTACACCTTC.

This clone was detected a few times. J is TRBJ1-2 and V is TRBV12-3 or TRBV12-4; D might be TRBD1 (5 bases). The V end lost 3 bases, the J end lost 8 bases, and 13 bases lay between the germline ends. There are 13 residues in the CDR3. The chain's CDR3 is CASSLARVRGYTF. The CDR3 region has the DNA TGTGCCAGCAGTTTGGCCAGGGTGAGGGGCTACACCTTC.

The chain employs TRBV10-3 and TRBJ2-3; TRBD2 matches 16 bases. The CDR3 runs to 18 residues. Germline V lookup: CDR1 ENHRY, CDR2 SYGVKD. The ends lost 8 bases at V and 6 bases at J; junction bases unmatched: 14. The CDR3 DNA is TGTGCCATCCGTCCGGGACTAGCGGGAGGGGACGTAAAGGATACGCAGTATTTT. Its protein product is CAIRPGLAGGDVKDTQYF.

V gene TRBV27 combines with J gene TRBJ1-5, with 9 bases aligning to TRBD1. Trimming removed 6 bases from V and 5 bases from J; junction bases left unmatched: 5. In germline, CDR1 is MNHEY, CDR2 SMNVEV (reference sequence). The CDR3 loop spans 14 amino acids. The chain's CDR3 is CASRRGQGHQPQHF. The DNA of the CDR3 is TGTGCCAGCAGGAGGGGACAGGGTCATCAGCCCCAGCATTTT.

The chain employs TRBV29-1 and TRBJ2-1, with D maybe TRBD1 (6 bases). Germline V gene sequence: CDR1 SQVTM, CDR2 ANQGSEA. V was trimmed by 5 bases and J by 8 bases, leaving 10 bases between them. This CDR3 has 11 residues. The CDR3 DNA reads TGCAGCGTTCTCTCAGGGGATGAGCAGTTCTTC. Translating it yields CSVLSGDEQFF.

The chain couples TRBV18 to TRBJ1-1; TRBD1 matches at 9 bases. In germline, CDR1 is KGHSH, CDR2 LQKENI. V dropped 3 bases and J dropped 5; count of bases not matched to a gene: 4. The length of the CDR3 is 14 residues. The CDR3 sequence: CASSPGQGNTEAFF. CDR3 DNA sequence: TGTGCCAGCTCACCGGGACAGGGAAATACTGAAGCTTTCTTT.

The chain links TRBV9 to TRBJ1-2; D is uncertain. This CDR3 region has 13 residues. Germline values: CDR1 SGDLS, CDR2 YYNGEE. V was trimmed by 0 bases and J by 4 bases, leaving 7 bases between them. The CDR3 DNA reads as TGTGCCAGCAGCGTAGACAGCTTCTATGGCTACACCTTC. Its protein product is CASSVDSFYGYTF.

The genes are TRBV13 and TRBJ1-4; 8 bases map to TRBD1. J was trimmed by 5 bases and V by 6 bases; bases with no gene match: 8. CDR1 is PRHDT, CDR2 FYEKMQ, per germline (reference sequence). The CDR3 totals 15 residues. The CDR3 nucleotides are TGTGCCAGCAGTTACGGACAGGGTCGGAATGAAAAACTGTTTTTT. Translating it yields CASSYGQGRNEKLFF. Combining the CDR3 with reference TRBV13 and TRBJ1-4 gives the whole variable domain AAGVIQSPRHLIKEKRETATLKCYPIPRHDTVYWYQQGPGQDPQFLISFYEKMQSDKGSIPDRFSAQQFSDYHSELNMSSLELGDSALYFCASSYGQGRNEKLFFGSGTQLSVL.

Points on this clone: Other DNA sequences in the same sample also yield this CDR3. The gene calls are TRBV6-5 and TRBJ1-4; D perhaps matches TRBD1 (5 bases). Germline V gene sequence: CDR1 MNHEY, CDR2 SVGAGI. CDR3 length: 12 amino acids. V was pared by 6 bases and J by 8 bases, with 10 bases between. The CDR3, as DNA: TGTGCCAGCAGGCAGGGTGGGGAAAAACTGTTTTTT. Protein product: CASRQGGEKLFF.

The chain recombines TRBV6-5 with TRBJ2-7; TRBD1 matches 8 bases. The CDR3 sequence is 14 residues long. Germline-derived CDR1 and CDR2 are MNHEY and SVGAGI. V lost 0 bases and J lost 5; bases outside the gene matches: 3. The CDR3 sequence is CASSYSAGGDEQYF. The DNA of the CDR3 is TGTGCCAGCAGTTACTCGGCAGGGGGCGACGAGCAGTACTTC.

This chain uses TRBV20-1 with TRBJ2-1; 7 nucleotides align to TRBD2. The CDR3 extends over 17 amino acids. Germline trimming cut 3 bases from V and 2 bases from J; bases unmatched to any gene: 13. Germline CDR1 DFQATT, CDR2 SNEGSKA (reference sequence). CDR3 DNA sequence: TGCAGTGCTAGTCTGGGAACGAGCGGGAACACCTACAATGAGCAGTTCTTC. Its protein product is CSASLGTSGNTYNEQFF.

This rearrangement joins TRBV21-1 to TRBJ2-7; the table's D call TRBD1 went unverified against the DNA. TRBV21-1 is labeled a pseudogene. CDR3 size: 16 residues. The CDR3 loop is CASSKGLGTGIDEQYF. CDR3 nucleotide sequence: TGTGCCAGCAGCAAAGGTTTGGGGACAGGGATCGACGAGCAGTACTTC.

The rearrangement joins TRBV5-1 to TRBJ2-6; 7 bases align to TRBD2. The CDR3 extends over 18 amino acids. The V and J ends lost 0 bases and 1 base, in that order; junction bases with no gene match: 7. Germline V gene lookup returns CDR1 SGHRS and CDR2 YFSETQ. CDR3 protein: CASSLAAGEGSGANVLTF. The CDR3 coding sequence is TGCGCCAGCAGCTTGGCCGCGGGAGAGGGGTCTGGGGCCAACGTCCTGACTTTC.

The rearrangement uses TRBV19 and TRBJ1-5; D is perhaps TRBD1 (6 bases). There are 15 residues in the CDR3. V was clipped by 9 bases and J by 3 bases, with 18 bases between them. Germline lookup yields CDR1 LNHDA and CDR2 SQIVND (reference sequence). The CDR3 bases are TGTGCCAGCACTCCCACAGGGTATCTCAATCAGCCCCAGCATTTT. Its translation: CASTPTGYLNQPQHF.

The chain links TRBV10-2 to TRBJ1-5; 8 bases match TRBD1. Germline CDR1 WSHSY, CDR2 SAAADI. After removal of 5 bases from V and 1 base from J, the junction contained 4 bases not matched to a gene. CDR3 length: 15 residues. CDR3 protein: CASSTGGRSNQPQHF. As DNA, the CDR3 is TGCGCCAGCAGTACAGGGGGAAGGAGCAATCAGCCCCAGCATTTT.

The chain is built from TRBV29-1 and TRBJ2-3; weak D call: TRBD1 (6 bases). Germline V gene lookup returns CDR1 SQVTM and CDR2 ANQGSEA. V was trimmed by 4 bases and J by 0 bases, leaving 14 bases between them. There are 15 residues in the CDR3. The chain's CDR3 is CSVVLNRASTDTQYF. As DNA, the CDR3 is TGCAGCGTTGTACTAAACAGGGCAAGCACAGATACGCAGTATTTT.

The chain combines TRBV5-1 with TRBJ1-5; D call uncertain. V was clipped by 0 bases and J by 0 bases, with 10 bases between them. The germline CDR1 and CDR2 sequences are SGHRS and YFSETQ. The CDR3 is 16 residues long. CDR3 protein: CASSLAPGISNQPQHF. In DNA form, the CDR3 reads TGCGCCAGCAGCTTGGCTCCGGGAATTAGCAATCAGCCCCAGCATTTT.

The genes are TRBV30 and TRBJ1-3, with unresolved D. The germline V gene encodes CDR1 GTSNPN and CDR2 SVGIG (reference sequence). This CDR3 region has 13 residues. The V end lost 2 bases, the J end lost 4 bases, and 9 bases lay between the germline ends. The CDR3 loop reads CAWSPLLGNTIYF. For the CDR3, the DNA is TGTGCCTGGAGTCCTCTCCTAGGAAACACCATATATTTT. The full variable domain, rest sourced from reference TRBV30 and TRBJ1-3, is SQTIHQWPATLVQPVGSPLSLECTVEGTSNPNLYWYRQAAGRGLQLLFYSVGIGQISSEVPQNLSASRPQDRQFILSSKKLLLSDSGFYLCAWSPLLGNTIYFGEGSWLTVV.

The gene calls are TRBV7-9 and TRBJ2-5; TRBD2 matches 7 bases. V shed 0 bases and J 5 bases; nucleotides not matched to a gene: 3. Germline V lookup: CDR1 SEHNR, CDR2 FQNEAQ (reference sequence). CDR3 length equals 14 residues. The chain's CDR3 is CASSLAGGRETQYF. The CDR3 DNA follows: TGTGCCAGCAGCTTAGCGGGAGGGCGGGAGACCCAGTACTTC.

V and J are TRBV5-5 and TRBJ1-2, with 10 bases fitting TRBD1. The CDR3 has 13 residues. The V and J ends lost 6 bases and 6 bases, in that order; junction bases with no gene match: 5. Germline loops: CDR1 SGHKS, CDR2 YYEKEE (reference sequence). The CDR3 DNA reads as TGTGCCAGCATCCGACAGGGGGCGGATGGCTACACCTTC. The encoded protein is CASIRQGADGYTF.